The entry below describes one TCR beta chain. Its specificity is not known. Germline CDR1 reads SGHNT; CDR2 reads YENEEA. This CDR3 contains 15 residues. V was trimmed by 4 bases and J by 5 bases, leaving 16 bases between them. The data are from a study of T cell repertoires in cytomegalovirus infection. Study overall: Use of recently identified HLA-C-restricted and well-studied HLA-B-restricted CMV epitopes was part of the study. Public TCR beta signatures marked donors with CMV infection and the matching HLA.

Study-wide results and caveats: In two of eight donors, the top clonotype was HLA-C-restricted CMV-specific. Summed frequency of public TCR beta families distinguished CMV carriers with the relevant HLA.

MiXCR, applied by TCRdb to the reads, yields one record per CDR3 protein. The sample shows roughly 570,000 distinct CDR3 sequences, almost 40% of them seen only once. This specimen was cultured PBMCs, taken from culture after CMV antigen stimulation. The receptor was derived from a human donor in good health (CMV status not recorded). Some clones in this sample may be carry-over from other donors' samples. The chain has TRBV11-3 and TRBJ2-3; the D is unclear. CDR3 nucleotides: TGTGCCAGCAGCTCGACGGCGGATGGAAGAGATACGCAGTATTTT. Its translation: CASSSTADGRDTQYF.